This T cell receptor (beta chain) was recorded in a study of technical replicates of blood from a few donors. The CDR3 consists of 15 residues. J was trimmed by 5 bases and V by 5 bases; bases with no gene match: 12. Germline V CDR1 and CDR2: SEHNR, FQNEAQ (reference sequence). Only in-frame clones appear in the TCRdb table, and some are missing; sequencing was by immunoSEQ multiplex PCR. The table records tens of thousands of clones, roughly 94% of them present only once. This sequence was found in a human donor in good health. Sequencing used T cells isolated from PBMCs. This sequence joins TRBV7-9 and TRBJ2-7, with 7 bases matching TRBD1. The CDR3 DNA reads TGTGCCAGCAGCCGAGCACCAGACAGGGTGGACGAGCAGTACTTC. Its translation is CASSRAPDRVDEQYF.